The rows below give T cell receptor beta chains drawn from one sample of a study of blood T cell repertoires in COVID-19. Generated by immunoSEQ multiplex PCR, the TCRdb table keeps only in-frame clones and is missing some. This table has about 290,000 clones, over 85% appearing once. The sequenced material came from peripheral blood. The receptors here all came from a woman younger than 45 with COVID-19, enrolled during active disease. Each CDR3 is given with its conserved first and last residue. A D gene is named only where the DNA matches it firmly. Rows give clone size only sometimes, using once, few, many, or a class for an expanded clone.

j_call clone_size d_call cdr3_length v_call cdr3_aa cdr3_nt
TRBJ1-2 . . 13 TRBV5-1 CASSPGGVYGYTF TGCGCCAGCAGCCCCGGAGGGGTCTATGGCTACACCTTC
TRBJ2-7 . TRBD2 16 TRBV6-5 CASSYLSGGDLYEQYF TGTGCCAGCAGTTACCTAAGCGGGGGGGACCTCTACGAGCAGTACTTC
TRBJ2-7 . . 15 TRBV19 CASSASGTPEYEQYF TGTGCCAGTAGTGCTTCCGGGACACCGGAATACGAGCAGTACTTC
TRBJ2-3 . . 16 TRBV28 CASSPTGSASTDTQYF TGTGCCAGCAGCCCAACAGGGTCGGCGAGCACAGATACGCAGTATTTT
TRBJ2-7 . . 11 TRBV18 CASSPRLEQYF TGTGCCAGCTCACCACGTCTCGAGCAGTACTTC
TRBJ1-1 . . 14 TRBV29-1 CSVRSVVENTEAFF TGCAGCGTTCGGTCTGTGGTTGAGAACACTGAAGCTTTCTTT
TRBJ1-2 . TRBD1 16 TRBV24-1 CATSDKTGTLSYGYTF TGTGCCACCAGTGACAAGACAGGGACCCTCTCCTATGGCTACACCTTC
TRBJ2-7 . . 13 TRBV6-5 CASSSRQAYEQYF TGTGCCAGCAGTTCGCGACAGGCCTACGAGCAGTACTTC
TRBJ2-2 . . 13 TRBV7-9 CASRQTGPGELFF TGTGCCAGCAGACAAACAGGGCCCGGGGAGCTGTTTTTT
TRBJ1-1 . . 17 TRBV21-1 CASSITPGQGTNTEAFF TGTGCCAGCAGTATAACACCGGGACAGGGGACGAACACTGAAGCTTTCTTT
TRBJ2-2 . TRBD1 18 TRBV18 CASSPQSGGASNTGELFF TGTGCCAGCTCACCACAGTCAGGGGGCGCTTCGAACACCGGGGAGCTGTTTTTT
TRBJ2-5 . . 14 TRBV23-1 CASSRGLYQETQYF TGCGCCAGCAGTCGCGGACTGTACCAAGAGACCCAGTACTTC
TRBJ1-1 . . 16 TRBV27 CASSLSGGEVNTEAFF TGTGCCAGCAGTTTATCAGGGGGGGAGGTGAACACTGAAGCTTTCTTT
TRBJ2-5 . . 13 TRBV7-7 CASSPTGFGTQYF TGTGCCAGCAGCCCCACAGGGTTCGGGACCCAGTACTTC
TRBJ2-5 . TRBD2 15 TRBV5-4 CASESSGGAGETQYF TGTGCCAGTGAATCTAGCGGGGGGGCGGGAGAGACCCAGTACTTC
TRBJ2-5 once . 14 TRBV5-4 CASSLATGEETQYF TGTGCCAGCAGCTTGGCTACAGGAGAGGAGACCCAGTACTTC
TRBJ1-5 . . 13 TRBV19 CASSPGLNQPQHF TGTGCCAGTAGCCCTGGCCTCAATCAGCCCCAGCATTTT
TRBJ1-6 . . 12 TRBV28 CASIRSGGPLHF TGTGCCAGCATCCGGAGTGGGGGGCCCCTCCACTTT
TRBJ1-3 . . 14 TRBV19 CASCSGSSGNTIYF TGTGCCAGTTGCAGCGGGAGCTCTGGAAACACCATATATTTT
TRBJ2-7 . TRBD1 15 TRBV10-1 CASSGGIDRDPEQYF TGCGCCAGCAGTGGAGGGATCGACAGGGATCCCGAGCAGTACTTC
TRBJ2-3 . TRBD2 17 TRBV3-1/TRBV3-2 CASSPLFRGGAEDTQYF TGTGCCAGCAGCCCTCTTTTTCGCGGGGGGGCTGAAGATACGCAGTATTTT
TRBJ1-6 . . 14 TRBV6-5 CASRDSLGNSPLHF TGTGCCAGCAGGGACAGTTTAGGCAATTCACCCCTCCACTTT
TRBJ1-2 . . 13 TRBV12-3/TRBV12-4 CASSNTNFYGYTF TGTGCCAGCAGCAATACCAACTTTTATGGCTACACCTTC
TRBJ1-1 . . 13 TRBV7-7 CASSLAQDTEAFF TGTGCCAGCAGCCTCGCACAGGACACTGAAGCTTTCTTT
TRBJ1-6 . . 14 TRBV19 CASSMGTRNSPLHF TGTGCCAGTAGTATGGGGACTCGTAATTCACCCCTCCACTTT
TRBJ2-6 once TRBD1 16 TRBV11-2 CASTLTGGPGANVLTF TGTGCCAGCACTTTGACAGGGGGCCCTGGGGCCAACGTCCTGACTTTC
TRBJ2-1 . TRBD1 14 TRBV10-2 CASGTGSSYNEQFF TGCGCCAGCGGGACAGGCAGCTCCTACAATGAGCAGTTCTTC
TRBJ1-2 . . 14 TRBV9 CASSVGVVNYGYTF TGTGCCAGCAGCGTCGGGGTTGTTAACTATGGCTACACCTTC
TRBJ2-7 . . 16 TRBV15 CATSRDNTGISYEQYF TGTGCCACCAGCAGAGATAACACAGGGATCTCCTACGAGCAGTACTTC
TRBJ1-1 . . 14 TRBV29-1 CSVSVGAVNTEAFF TGCAGCGTTTCTGTTGGGGCTGTGAACACTGAAGCTTTCTTT
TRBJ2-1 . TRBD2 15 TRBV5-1 CASSPTSGAYNEQFF TGCGCCAGCAGCCCTACAAGCGGGGCTTACAATGAGCAGTTCTTC
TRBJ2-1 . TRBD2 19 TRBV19 CASTDPFAGLAGGLGEQFF TGTGCCAGTACCGACCCTTTTGCGGGTCTAGCGGGGGGCCTGGGTGAGCAGTTCTTC
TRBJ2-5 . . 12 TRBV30 CAWYPGRETQYF TGTGCCTGGTATCCAGGGAGGGAGACCCAGTACTTC
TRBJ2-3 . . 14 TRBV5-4 CASKLQQGPDTQYF TGTGCCAGCAAACTACAACAGGGCCCAGATACGCAGTATTTT
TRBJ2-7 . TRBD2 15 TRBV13 CASSFYRLAVYEQYF TGTGCCAGCAGTTTTTACCGACTAGCGGTCTACGAGCAGTACTTC
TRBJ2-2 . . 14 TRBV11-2 CASTPDWVTGELFF TGTGCCAGCACCCCCGACTGGGTCACCGGGGAGCTGTTTTTT
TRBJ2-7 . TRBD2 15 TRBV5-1 CASRVTGGPTWEQYF TGCGCCAGCAGGGTCACGGGGGGGCCAACTTGGGAGCAGTACTTC
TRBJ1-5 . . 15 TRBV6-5 CASSRTEIFGQPQHF TGTGCCAGCAGCAGAACGGAGATATTCGGTCAGCCCCAGCATTTT
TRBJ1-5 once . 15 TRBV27 CASSSRRYSNQPQHF TGTGCCAGCAGTTCCCGTCGTTATAGCAATCAGCCCCAGCATTTT
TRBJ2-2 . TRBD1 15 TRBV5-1 CASSLWAGGTGELFF TGCGCCAGCAGCTTATGGGCAGGGGGCACCGGGGAGCTGTTTTTT
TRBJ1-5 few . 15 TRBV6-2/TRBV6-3 CASSSRGLSNQPQHF TGTGCCAGCAGTTCGAGGGGACTTAGCAATCAGCCCCAGCATTTT
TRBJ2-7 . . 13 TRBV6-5 CASRDPGQREQYF TGTGCCAGCAGGGACCCAGGGCAGCGCGAGCAGTACTTC
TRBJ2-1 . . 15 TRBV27 CASSITVSSYNEQFF TGTGCCAGCAGTATAACAGTGAGCTCCTACAATGAGCAGTTCTTC
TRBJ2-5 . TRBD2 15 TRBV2 CASSELAGPGETQYF TGTGCCAGCAGTGAATTAGCGGGGCCCGGGGAGACCCAGTACTTC
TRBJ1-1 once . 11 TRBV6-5 CASSRNTEAFF TGTGCCAGCAGCCGGAACACTGAAGCTTTCTTT
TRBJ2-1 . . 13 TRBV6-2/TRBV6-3 CASSWGGPDEQFF TGTGCCAGCAGCTGGGGGGGGCCTGATGAGCAGTTCTTC
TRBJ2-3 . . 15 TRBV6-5 CASGQTGTSTDTQYF TGTGCCAGCGGGCAGACCGGGACTAGCACAGATACGCAGTATTTT
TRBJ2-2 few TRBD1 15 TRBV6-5 CASSYAGGWAGELFF TGTGCCAGCAGTTACGCAGGGGGCTGGGCCGGGGAGCTGTTTTTT
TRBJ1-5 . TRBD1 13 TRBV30 CAWSAGQGQPQHF TGTGCCTGGAGCGCGGGACAGGGACAGCCCCAGCATTTT
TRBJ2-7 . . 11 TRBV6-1 CASSEFSEQYF TGTGCCAGCAGTGAGTTCAGCGAGCAGTACTTC
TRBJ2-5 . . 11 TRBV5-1 CASSFKETQYF TGCGCCAGCAGCTTTAAAGAGACCCAGTACTTC
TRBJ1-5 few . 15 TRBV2 CASSDSGGENQPQHF TGTGCCAGCAGTGATTCCGGGGGAGAAAATCAGCCCCAGCATTTT
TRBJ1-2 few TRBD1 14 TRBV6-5 CASRRQGSIDGYTF TGTGCCAGCAGAAGACAGGGTAGTATCGATGGCTACACCTTC
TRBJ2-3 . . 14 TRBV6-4 CASSDDTVGDTQYF TGTGCCAGCAGTGACGACACGGTGGGAGATACGCAGTATTTT
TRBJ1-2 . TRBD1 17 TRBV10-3 CAISEPPGDRGFGGYTF TGTGCCATCAGTGAGCCGCCAGGGGACAGGGGATTCGGGGGCTACACCTTC